The rows below give T cell receptor beta chains drawn from one sample of a study of regulatory T cells in long-lasting Graves disease. TCRdb itself ran the multiplex PCR reads through MiXCR, one entry per CDR3 protein. The sample consists of 500,000 to 700,000 distinct CDR3 sequences, around 15% of them appearing once. This sample was shared with a second study, whose subject was T cells in Graves' hyperthyroidism and ophthalmopathy.

Sample: peripheral blood mononuclear cells (PBMCs), taken at new diagnosis, from a patient treated with antithyroid drugs. These receptor sequences come from a woman aged 25 to 39 with Graves disease. The CDR3 runs from the conserved cysteine through the conserved F or W. Each record gives: clone size, D gene, J gene, CDR3 length, V gene, CDR3 protein, CDR3 DNA. D genes are given only for firm matches. Clone size is stated in some rows and not others, as once, few, many or a class when expanded.

abundance: few; d_gene: TRBD2; j_gene: TRBJ2-7; len: 13; v_gene: TRBV2; CDR3aa: CASSGNSWAGGYF; CDR3nt: TGTGCCAGCAGTGGAAATTCTTGGGCGGGAGGATACTTC
abundance: many; d_gene: .; j_gene: TRBJ2-7; len: 13; v_gene: TRBV29-1; CDR3aa: CSVEDLAGYEQYF; CDR3nt: TGCAGCGTTGAAGATTTGGCAGGCTACGAGCAGTACTTC
abundance: .; d_gene: .; j_gene: TRBJ2-3; len: 14; v_gene: TRBV28; CDR3aa: CASSIRYWIDTQYF; CDR3nt: TGTGCCAGCAGTATCCGGTACTGGATTGATACGCAGTATTTT
abundance: many; d_gene: .; j_gene: TRBJ2-2; len: 13; v_gene: TRBV5-1; CDR3aa: CASSFVLAGELFF; CDR3nt: TGCGCCAGCAGCTTTGTGCTGGCCGGGGAGCTGTTTTTT
abundance: many; d_gene: .; j_gene: TRBJ2-3; len: 10; v_gene: TRBV7-2; CDR3aa: CASGPDTQYF; CDR3nt: TGTGCCAGCGGCCCAGATACGCAGTATTTT
abundance: few; d_gene: .; j_gene: TRBJ1-5; len: 16; v_gene: TRBV14; CDR3aa: CASSQVAGVKNQPQHF; CDR3nt: TGTGCCAGCAGCCAAGTGGCCGGGGTCAAGAATCAGCCCCAGCATTTT
abundance: few; d_gene: .; j_gene: TRBJ1-3; len: 14; v_gene: TRBV28; CDR3aa: CASKTESSGNTIYF; CDR3nt: TGTGCCAGCAAAACAGAAAGCTCTGGAAACACCATATATTTT
abundance: many; d_gene: TRBD1; j_gene: TRBJ1-6; len: 13; v_gene: TRBV12-3/TRBV12-4; CDR3aa: CARGQGDNSPLHF; CDR3nt: TGTGCCAGGGGACAGGGCGATAATTCACCCCTCCACTTT
abundance: few; d_gene: .; j_gene: TRBJ1-1; len: 14; v_gene: TRBV5-1; CDR3aa: CASTTEPPRRFAFF; CDR3nt: TGCGCCAGCACTACGGAACCCCCTCGAAGGTTCGCTTTCTTT
abundance: .; d_gene: .; j_gene: TRBJ1-3; len: 16; v_gene: TRBV15; CDR3aa: CATSVGTPFSGNTIYF; CDR3nt: TGTGCCACCAGCGTTGGGACACCCTTCTCTGGAAACACCATATATTTT
abundance: many; d_gene: .; j_gene: TRBJ1-4; len: 14; v_gene: TRBV28; CDR3aa: CASSSQPTNEKLFF; CDR3nt: TGTGCCAGCAGCTCTCAACCAACTAATGAAAAACTGTTTTTT
abundance: .; d_gene: TRBD2; j_gene: TRBJ2-7; len: 13; v_gene: TRBV29-1; CDR3aa: CSVVWAGAYEQYF; CDR3nt: TGCAGCGTGGTCTGGGCGGGAGCCTACGAGCAGTACTTC
abundance: many; d_gene: TRBD2; j_gene: TRBJ2-5; len: 15; v_gene: TRBV7-2; CDR3aa: CASSKLAGREETQYF; CDR3nt: TGTGCCAGCAGCAAACTAGCGGGGAGAGAAGAGACCCAGTACTTC
abundance: .; d_gene: .; j_gene: TRBJ2-3; len: 13; v_gene: TRBV20-1; CDR3aa: CSARLGSTDTQYF; CDR3nt: TGCAGTGCTAGACTCGGGAGCACAGATACGCAGTATTTT
abundance: many; d_gene: .; j_gene: TRBJ1-1; len: 14; v_gene: TRBV29-1; CDR3aa: CSVGTWAGNTEAFF; CDR3nt: TGCAGCGTTGGAACCTGGGCAGGGAACACTGAAGCTTTCTTT
abundance: many; d_gene: TRBD2; j_gene: TRBJ2-3; len: 17; v_gene: TRBV6-2/TRBV6-3; CDR3aa: CASSYSTSGTSTDTQYF; CDR3nt: TGTGCCAGCAGTTACTCGACTAGCGGGACAAGCACAGATACGCAGTATTTT
abundance: many; d_gene: TRBD1; j_gene: TRBJ1-1; len: 13; v_gene: TRBV5-1; CDR3aa: CASETGENTEAFF; CDR3nt: TGCGCCAGTGAGACAGGGGAGAACACTGAAGCTTTCTTT
abundance: many; d_gene: TRBD2; j_gene: TRBJ2-1; len: 14; v_gene: TRBV19; CDR3aa: CASSMGLAYNEQFF; CDR3nt: TGTGCCAGTAGTATGGGACTAGCCTACAATGAGCAGTTCTTC
abundance: many; d_gene: .; j_gene: TRBJ1-4; len: 15; v_gene: TRBV5-1; CDR3aa: CASSLGGRDNEKLFF; CDR3nt: TGCGCCAGCAGCTTGGGGGGAAGAGACAATGAAAAACTGTTTTTT
abundance: many; d_gene: TRBD2; j_gene: TRBJ2-5; len: 16; v_gene: TRBV28; CDR3aa: CASRGLAGGFRETQYF; CDR3nt: TGTGCCAGCAGGGGACTAGCGGGAGGATTTAGGGAGACCCAGTACTTC
abundance: .; d_gene: .; j_gene: TRBJ2-5; len: 15; v_gene: TRBV7-2; CDR3aa: CASSLVIAIQETQYF; CDR3nt: TGTGCCAGCAGCCTCGTTATAGCAATACAAGAGACCCAGTACTTC
abundance: .; d_gene: TRBD1; j_gene: TRBJ2-7; len: 16; v_gene: TRBV5-1; CDR3aa: CASSSGTGTAPYEQYF; CDR3nt: TGCGCCAGCAGCTCGGGCACCGGGACAGCACCCTACGAGCAGTACTTC
abundance: few; d_gene: TRBD1; j_gene: TRBJ2-7; len: 16; v_gene: TRBV6-2/TRBV6-3; CDR3aa: CASSYSTGGVNYEQYF; CDR3nt: TGTGCCAGCAGTTACTCCACAGGGGGTGTAAACTACGAGCAGTACTTC
abundance: .; d_gene: .; j_gene: TRBJ2-7; len: 15; v_gene: TRBV18; CDR3aa: CASSPDGRREYEQYF; CDR3nt: TGTGCCAGCTCACCTGATGGCCGGAGGGAGTACGAGCAGTACTTC
abundance: many; d_gene: TRBD1; j_gene: TRBJ1-1; len: 15; v_gene: TRBV20-1; CDR3aa: CSAAGQGIYNTEAFF; CDR3nt: TGCAGTGCCGCGGGACAGGGGATTTACAACACTGAAGCTTTCTTT
abundance: .; d_gene: TRBD1; j_gene: TRBJ2-3; len: 14; v_gene: TRBV5-4; CDR3aa: CASRRTGATDMQYF; CDR3nt: TGTGCCAGCAGGAGGACAGGGGCAACAGATATGCAGTATTTT
abundance: many; d_gene: TRBD1; j_gene: TRBJ1-4; len: 13; v_gene: TRBV12-3/TRBV12-4; CDR3aa: CASSRRDGTGVFF; CDR3nt: TGTGCCAGCAGCCGGCGGGATGGGACAGGCGTATTTTTT